This record covers a single T cell receptor (beta chain). What it binds is unknown. The assay was immunoSEQ multiplex PCR, and TCRdb's table has in-frame clones only and misses some. The sample lists fewer than 400,000 clones; under 80% were seen once. Free of recent acute infections or vaccinations, the donors were healthy HIV-negative adults. The data derive from a study of shared clonotypes between healthy human individuals. Overall study: Donors had three CD4 naive, three CD4 memory, two CD8 naive and one CD8 memory plate apiece.

Study-level points and caveats: Rarefaction indicated that sorted-subset sequencing remained incomplete although depth was large. Represented diversity, genetic and exposure-history alike, was limited by few donors.

V was shortened by 3 bases and J by 3 bases, with 9 bases between the two germline ends. This CDR3 comprises 13 residues. Germline-derived CDR1 and CDR2 are SGHTA and FQGNSA. The receptor was isolated from a man aged 25 to 45 in good health. Sequenced material: memory CD4+ T cells sorted from blood. Documented subset: CD45RA-negative fraction. The chain recombines TRBV7-2 with TRBJ2-7, with D perhaps TRBD1 (5 bases). CDR3: CASSFWQGYEQYF. The DNA of the CDR3 is TGTGCCAGCAGCTTCTGGCAGGGCTACGAGCAGTACTTC.